A single sample is the source of the 23 T cell receptor beta chains below, sequenced in a study of cytomegalovirus exposure and HLA in healthy donors. Amplification used 60 Vbeta primers and 13 Jbeta primers. Measured with immunoSEQ multiplex PCR; TCRdb has only the in-frame clones, and not every one. This repertoire shows roughly 120,000 clones, roughly 84% found once; its top ten account for 2.5% to 3.5%. Sequences were obtained from PBMCs. These receptors all stem from a woman aged 18-30 years in good health and CMV-seropositive.

This clone came up a few times. The rearrangement links TRBV6-1 to TRBJ2-5; D unresolved. The V end lost 3 bases, the J end lost 7 bases, and 15 bases lay between the germline ends. Germline values: CDR1 MNHNS, CDR2 SASEGT. This CDR3 comprises 14 residues. CDR3 DNA: TGTGCCAGCAGTGACTCCCCGGGTTTCGGGACCCAGTACTTC. Its translation is CASSDSPGFGTQYF.

The chain employs TRBV15 and TRBJ2-3, with D possibly being TRBD1 (5 bases). The V and J ends lost 0 bases and 0 bases respectively, with 10 bases between them. Germline V gives CDR1 LNHNV, CDR2 YYDKDF (reference sequence). The CDR3 has 16 amino acids. For the CDR3, the DNA is TGTGCCACCAGCAGAGATTCTCCAGGGAGCACAGATACGCAGTATTTT. Translation gives CATSRDSPGSTDTQYF.

This chain uses TRBV6-1 with TRBJ2-7, with D possibly matching TRBD2 (6 bases). The germline CDR1 and CDR2 sequences are MNHNS and SASEGT. The CDR3 has 13 residues. Trimming stripped 7 bases from V and 4 bases from J, with 14 bases between. The CDR3 here is CASTVGGWYEQYF. DNA for the CDR3: TGTGCCAGCACCGTTGGAGGGTGGTACGAGCAGTACTTC.

The gene calls are TRBV18 and TRBJ1-1; 10 bases agree with TRBD1. Germline V CDR1 and CDR2: KGHSH, LQKENI. V was pared by 6 bases and J by 4 bases, with 5 bases of the junction left unmatched. CDR3 size: 14 residues. The CDR3 spells CASSWTGGSTEAFF. The DNA of the CDR3 is TGTGCCAGCTCTTGGACAGGGGGATCCACTGAAGCTTTCTTT.

The chain recombines TRBV27 with TRBJ2-7; D is uncertain. Germline V gene sequence: CDR1 MNHEY, CDR2 SMNVEV (reference sequence). The CDR3 spans 13 residues. Deletions cut 3 bases from V and 6 bases from J, with 12 bases between. The chain's CDR3 is CASSFTLRGEQYF. CDR3 nucleotides: TGTGCCAGCAGTTTTACTCTCCGCGGCGAGCAGTACTTC.

This clone has only a few counts. J is TRBJ1-1 and V is TRBV7-3; TRBD1 aligns across 10 bases. The length of the CDR3 is 16 residues. The junction had 7 bases not matched to a gene; V was cut back by 3 bases and J by 3 bases. Germline V gene sequence: CDR1 SGHTA, CDR2 FQGTGA. CDR3 sequence reads: CASSFGGGQGDTEAFF. The CDR3 region has the DNA TGTGCCAGCAGCTTTGGGGGCGGACAGGGGGACACTGAAGCTTTCTTT.

The genes are TRBV5-6 and TRBJ2-5, with 7 bases fitting TRBD1. The germline CDR1 and CDR2 sequences are SGHDT and YYEEEE. The ends lost 4 bases at V and 5 bases at J; junction bases unmatched: 5. This CDR3 region has 13 residues. The CDR3 DNA follows: TGTGCCAGCAGCGTGACAGGGACGGAGACCCAGTACTTC. It translates to CASSVTGTETQYF.

The rearrangement links TRBV4-2 to TRBJ1-6, with unresolved D. V was trimmed by 2 bases and J by 9 bases, leaving 11 bases between them. Germline V CDR1 and CDR2: LGHNA, YNFKEQ. This CDR3 comprises 14 residues. The CDR3 here is CASSQTAGISPLHF. The CDR3, as DNA: TGTGCCAGCAGCCAAACCGCGGGGATTTCACCCCTCCACTTT.

In this sample, this clone turned up a few times. V usage is TRBV6-1 and J usage is TRBJ1-6; 8 nucleotides line up with TRBD1. The CDR3 contains 16 residues. Germline V lookup: CDR1 MNHNS, CDR2 SASEGT. J gave up 6 bases and V 1 base, and 5 bases lay outside the gene matches. CDR3 in DNA: TGTGCCAGCAGTGAAGAGCTACAGGGGGGTAATTCACCCCTCCACTTT. Residues: CASSEELQGGNSPLHF.

V and J are TRBV7-9 and TRBJ2-2, with 12 positions matching TRBD2. V was pared by 3 bases and J by 3 bases, with 5 bases of the junction left unmatched. The CDR3 consists of 17 residues. CDR1 and CDR2 (germline): SEHNR, FQNEAQ (reference sequence). The DNA for the CDR3 is TGTGCCAGCAGCTTCCCTAGCGGGGGGGCCTACACCGGGGAGCTGTTTTTT. Residues: CASSFPSGGAYTGELFF.

The chain carries TRBV28 and TRBJ1-2; 8 nucleotides agree with TRBD1. From germline, CDR1 is MDHEN and CDR2 SYDVKM. J gave up 8 bases and V 10 bases, and 6 bases lay outside the gene matches. The CDR3 has 11 amino acids. The CDR3 region is CATRTGSGYTF. DNA of the CDR3: TGTGCCACCAGGACAGGGTCAGGCTACACCTTC.

The gene calls are TRBV6-4 and TRBJ2-1; D call uncertain. This CDR3 has 15 amino acids. Looked up from germline, CDR1 is MRHNA and CDR2 is SNTAGT. Trimming stripped 4 bases from V and 4 bases from J, with 14 bases between. CDR3 sequence: CASSVTHTWYNEQFF. The CDR3 DNA reads TGTGCCAGCAGTGTTACGCATACTTGGTACAATGAGCAGTTCTTC.

The chain links TRBV10-3 to TRBJ2-7, with 7 bases that match TRBD2. CDR1 ENHRY and CDR2 SYGVKD come from the germline V gene. The CDR3 loop spans 13 amino acids. V trimming: 5 bases; J trimming: 2 bases; junction bases outside the gene matches: 3. CDR3 bases: TGTGCCATCAGTTATGGGGGGGCCTACGAGCAGTACTTC. The encoded protein is CAISYGGAYEQYF.

This chain uses TRBV7-6 with TRBJ1-2; TRBD1 is a possible D gene (5 bases). The V and J ends lost 5 bases and 7 bases respectively, with 11 bases between them. This CDR3 has 12 residues. CDR1 is SGHVS, CDR2 FNYEAQ, per germline. This chain's CDR3 is CASSTGTGGYTF. In nucleotides, the CDR3 is TGTGCCAGCAGCACCGGGACTGGTGGCTACACCTTC.

With regard to this clone: Germline and junction disagree at one end, which may indicate a read error. This specimen includes other DNA sequences encoding the same CDR3. This chain uses TRBV25-1 with TRBJ2-7; possibly TRBD2 for D (6 bases). The CDR3 is 15 residues long. Germline V gene sequence: CDR1 MGHDK, CDR2 SYGVNS. CDR3 sequence (DNA): TGCGCCAGCAATGCGGGGTCGGCAGGTGAGAACGAGCAGTACTTC. It encodes CASNAGSAGENEQYF.

The CDR3 loop reads CASSLYGMGYSNQPQHF. CDR3 nucleotide sequence: TGTGCCAGCAGTTTGTACGGGATGGGGTATAGCAATCAGCCCCAGCATTTT. The rearrangement links TRBV27 to TRBJ1-5, with unresolved D. Germline V CDR1 and CDR2: MNHEY, SMNVEV (reference sequence). The CDR3 has 17 amino acids. V was cut by 3 bases and J by 0 bases, with 15 bases left in between.

This chain joins TRBV4-1 and TRBJ2-7; weak D call: TRBD1 (6 bases). CDR1 MGHRA and CDR2 YSYEKL come from the germline V gene. Trimming cost V 5 bases and J 0 bases, with 11 bases left between them. This CDR3 has 14 residues. Here the CDR3 DNA reads TGCGCCAGCAGCTCAGGGGTGAACTCCTACGAGCAGTACTTC. Translation gives CASSSGVNSYEQYF.

The rearrangement links TRBV6-1 to TRBJ2-2; 8 nucleotides agree with TRBD2. Germline CDR1 reads MNHNS; CDR2 reads SASEGT. The CDR3 extends over 12 amino acids. Trimming took 7 bases from V and 6 from J; bases not matched to a gene: 1. CDR3 DNA sequence: TGTGCCAGCATAGCGGGGCCCGGGGAGCTGTTTTTT. Translated, it gives CASIAGPGELFF.

The count of this clone is one. One end of the junction fails to match germline, which may point to a read error. The rearrangement links TRBV7-7 to TRBJ2-7; 9 bases are a match to TRBD1. The germline CDR1 and CDR2 sequences are SSHAT and FNYEAQ (reference sequence). The CDR3 sequence is 13 residues long. The CDR3 protein is CASSRDRETEQYF. In DNA, the CDR3 is TGTGCTAGCAGCCGGGACAGGGAAACCGAGCAGTACTTC.

V is TRBV29-1 and J is TRBJ1-1; D might be TRBD1 (6 bases). V lost 1 base to trimming and J lost 0 bases, with 9 bases between them. Germline V gene sequence: CDR1 SQVTM, CDR2 ANQGSEA. CDR3 length equals 14 residues. The CDR3 DNA reads TGCAGCGTTGAAGGGACAGAGATGAACACTGAAGCTTTCTTT. Protein: CSVEGTEMNTEAFF.

V gene TRBV2 combines with J gene TRBJ1-5, with 12 positions matching TRBD1. Germline CDR1 and CDR2: SNHLY and FYNNEI. V was clipped by 7 bases and J by 7 bases; unmatched bases: 8. The CDR3 is made up of 15 amino acids. The CDR3 bases are TGTGCCAGCAACGCAGGGACAGGGGGCAGCCAGCCCCAGCATTTT. Protein: CASNAGTGGSQPQHF.

V and J are TRBV6-1 and TRBJ2-7, with 10 bases fitting TRBD2. Germline V gives CDR1 MNHNS, CDR2 SASEGT. The V and J ends lost 2 bases and 4 bases, in that order; junction bases with no gene match: 5. The CDR3 consists of 15 residues. The CDR3 DNA is TGTGCCAGCAGTGAACCAGGGACTAGCGCTTACGAGCAGTACTTC. Translation gives CASSEPGTSAYEQYF.

The chain combines TRBV19 with TRBJ1-6; a possible D gene is TRBD1 (6 bases). V lost 4 bases, J lost 7 bases, and 17 bases lay in between. The CDR3 totals 16 residues. Per germline, CDR1 LNHDA and CDR2 SQIVND (reference sequence). The CDR3 DNA is TGTGCCAGTAGTACCCTATCACAGGGCTACAATTCACCCCTCCACTTT. This encodes CASSTLSQGYNSPLHF.